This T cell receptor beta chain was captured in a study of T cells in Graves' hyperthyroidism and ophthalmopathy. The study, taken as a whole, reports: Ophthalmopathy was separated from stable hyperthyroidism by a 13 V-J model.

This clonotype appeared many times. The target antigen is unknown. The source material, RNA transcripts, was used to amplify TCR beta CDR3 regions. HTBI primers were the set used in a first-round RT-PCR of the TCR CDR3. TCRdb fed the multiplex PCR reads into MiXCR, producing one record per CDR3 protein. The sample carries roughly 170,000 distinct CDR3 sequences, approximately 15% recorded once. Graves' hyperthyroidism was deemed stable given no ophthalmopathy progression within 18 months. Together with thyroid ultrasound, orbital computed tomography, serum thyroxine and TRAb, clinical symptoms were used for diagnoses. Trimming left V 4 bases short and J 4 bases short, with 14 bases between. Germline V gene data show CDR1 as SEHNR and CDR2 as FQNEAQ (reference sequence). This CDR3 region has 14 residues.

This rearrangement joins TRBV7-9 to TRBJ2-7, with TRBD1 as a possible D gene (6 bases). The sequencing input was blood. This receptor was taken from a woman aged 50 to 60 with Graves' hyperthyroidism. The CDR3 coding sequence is TGTGCCAGCAGCTCCTCCGGGACACAATACGAGCAGTACTTC. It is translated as CASSSSGTQYEQYF.